A single sample gave rise to the 26 T cell receptor beta chains below, sequenced in a study of somatic mutations in cytotoxic T cells in rheumatoid arthritis. The method was immunoSEQ multiplex PCR; TCRdb's version includes in-frame clones alone and lacks a portion of them. Of some 6,500 clones listed, 60% were seen once; the top ten hold around 25%. The sample taken for sequencing was CD8+ T cells sorted from blood. The receptors derive from a woman aged 40-49 years in good health.

The chain carries TRBV30 and TRBJ2-1; the D is unclear. Germline V CDR1 and CDR2: GTSNPN, SVGIG (reference sequence). Trimming pared 5 bases from V and 10 bases from J, leaving 12 bases between. The CDR3 has 11 residues. In DNA form, the CDR3 reads TGTGCCTGGGGGCGTGGCGTAGAGCAGTTCTTC. This encodes CAWGRGVEQFF.

The rearrangement joins TRBV6-5 to TRBJ2-2; 8 bases are shared with TRBD2. The CDR3 runs 16 residues. The germline gives CDR1 MNHEY, CDR2 SVGAGI. Trimming cost V 4 bases and J 1 base; bases outside gene matches: 5. In DNA form, the CDR3 reads TGTGCCAGCAGTTCCCAGCGGGAGAGGAACACCGGGGAGCTGTTTTTT. Encoded protein: CASSSQRERNTGELFF.

This clone was counted only a few times. V and J are TRBV5-1 and TRBJ2-2; 9 positions agree with TRBD1. Trimming took 3 bases from V and 3 from J; bases not matched to a gene: 12. The CDR3 has 18 amino acids. The V gene's germline CDR1 is SGHRS and CDR2 YFSETQ. The CDR3 spells CASSYSARDRVDTGELFF. In DNA form, the CDR3 reads TGCGCCAGCAGCTACTCCGCCCGGGACAGGGTTGACACCGGGGAGCTGTTTTTT.

The chain uses TRBV5-6 and TRBJ2-1, with D perhaps TRBD2 (7 bases). The CDR3 consists of 15 residues. The germline V gene has CDR1 SGHDT and CDR2 YYEEEE. V shed 0 bases and J shed 16 bases, with 23 bases lying between them. CDR3 amino acids: CASSLDGRGAGQEFF. The CDR3 coding sequence is TGTGCCAGCAGCTTGGATGGTCGGGGGGCGGGCCAAGAATTCTTC.

V and J are TRBV27 and TRBJ1-5; TRBD1 is a possible D gene (6 bases). The CDR3 is 13 amino acids. V was pared by 5 bases and J by 7 bases, with 12 bases between. Germline V lookup: CDR1 MNHEY, CDR2 SMNVEV (reference sequence). CDR3 DNA sequence: TGTGCCAGCAGTCCAGGACAGTTACAGCCCCAGCATTTT. This translates into CASSPGQLQPQHF.

The V and J genes are TRBV9 and TRBJ2-7; D unresolved. Germline CDR1 SGDLS, CDR2 YYNGEE. This CDR3 is 14 amino acids long. V lost 0 bases and J lost 0, with 7 bases in between. The CDR3 region is CASSVGDNSYEQYF. Here the CDR3 DNA reads TGTGCCAGCAGCGTAGGCGACAACTCCTACGAGCAGTACTTC.

V usage is TRBV11-3 and J usage is TRBJ2-5; 8 bases are a match to TRBD2. Trimming cost V 6 bases and J 2 bases; bases outside gene matches: 8. The CDR3 is made up of 15 amino acids. Germline assignment: CDR1 SGHNT and CDR2 YENEEA. The DNA of the CDR3 is TGTGCCAGCAGACCAGAAGCGGGAGCGCAAGAGACCCAGTACTTC. Amino acids: CASRPEAGAQETQYF.

This rearrangement joins TRBV27 to TRBJ2-7; no reliable D call. The CDR3 extends over 13 amino acids. The germline CDR1 and CDR2 sequences are MNHEY and SMNVEV (reference sequence). With 3 bases removed from V and 4 bases from J, the gap between germline ends came to 10 bases. The CDR3 region has the DNA TGTGCCAGCAGTTTCTCTCAACCATACGAGCAGTACTTC. Protein product: CASSFSQPYEQYF.

This rearrangement joins TRBV11-2 to TRBJ1-2; D unresolved. The CDR3 spans 13 residues. Germline V gene sequence: CDR1 SGHAT, CDR2 FQNNGV. The ends were cut back, 2 bases at V and 5 bases at J, with 9 bases in the middle. The CDR3 reads CASSLSSSYGYTF. CDR3 in DNA: TGTGCCAGCAGCTTAAGCAGCTCTTATGGCTACACCTTC.

This sequence joins TRBV27 and TRBJ2-7; 7 bases are shared with TRBD1. The CDR3 contains 16 residues. Looked up from germline, CDR1 is MNHEY and CDR2 is SMNVEV (reference sequence). V gave up 1 base and J gave up 0 bases; unmatched junction bases: 6. The CDR3 nucleotides are TGTGCCAGCAGTTTATACAGGGGCCAGAGCTCCTACGAGCAGTACTTC. It translates to CASSLYRGQSSYEQYF.

V usage is TRBV6-5 and J usage is TRBJ2-1; D remains ambiguous. V dropped 0 bases and J dropped 7 bases, with 10 bases sitting between them. This CDR3 spans 14 amino acids. Germline lookup yields CDR1 MNHEY and CDR2 SVGAGI. In DNA, the CDR3 is TGTGCCAGCAGTTACTCCCATAGCCTTAATGAGCAGTTCTTC. It translates to CASSYSHSLNEQFF.

The genes are TRBV11-2 and TRBJ1-1; D remains ambiguous. Germline values: CDR1 SGHAT, CDR2 FQNNGV. With 1 base removed from V and 6 bases from J, the gap between germline ends came to 0 bases. The CDR3 totals 10 residues. This CDR3 is CASSLAEAFF. In DNA, the CDR3 is TGTGCCAGCAGCTTAGCTGAAGCTTTCTTT.

J is TRBJ2-6 and V is TRBV15; D not certain. The germline gives CDR1 LNHNV, CDR2 YYDKDF (reference sequence). The CDR3 covers 17 residues. Deletions cut 3 bases from V and 0 bases from J, with 12 bases between. The CDR3 sequence: CATSSLTRFSGANVLTF. As DNA, the CDR3 is TGTGCCACCAGCAGCCTCACACGATTCTCTGGGGCCAACGTCCTGACTTTC.

V and J are TRBV27 and TRBJ2-7; 7 bases are shared with TRBD1. Germline V gene data show CDR1 as MNHEY and CDR2 as SMNVEV (reference sequence). The V gene end was trimmed by 5 bases and the J gene end by 5 bases; junction bases not matched to a gene: 12. The CDR3 consists of 15 residues. The CDR3 sequence is CASSKPGQLVHEQYF. For the CDR3, the DNA is TGTGCCAGCAGTAAACCGGGACAGCTAGTCCACGAGCAGTACTTC.

Only a few counts were recorded for this clone. The chain is built from TRBV4-1 and TRBJ2-7, with 9 bases lining up with TRBD1. This CDR3 has 14 amino acids. V gave up 2 bases and J gave up 4 bases; unmatched junction bases: 3. The germline gives CDR1 MGHRA, CDR2 YSYEKL. The CDR3 DNA reads as TGCGCCAGCAGCCAAACAGGGGGCGAATACGAGCAGTACTTC. Translated: CASSQTGGEYEQYF.

The chain couples TRBV11-3 to TRBJ2-7; perhaps TRBD1 as D (6 bases). V was cut by 4 bases and J by 3 bases, with 19 bases left in between. The germline CDR1 and CDR2 sequences are SGHNT and YENEEA. This CDR3 contains 16 residues. The CDR3 DNA reads as TGTGCCAGCAGCTCGACCGGGACACAAACCTTCTACGAGCAGTACTTC. Translation gives CASSSTGTQTFYEQYF.

This clone appeared a few times. The chain employs TRBV6-1 and TRBJ2-1; 7 positions agree with TRBD2. Germline V lookup: CDR1 MNHNS, CDR2 SASEGT. This CDR3 region has 16 residues. The V and J ends lost 4 bases and 0 bases, in that order; junction bases with no gene match: 6. The CDR3 DNA reads as TGTGCCAGCAGTGTACAGAGCGGGATCTCCTACAATGAGCAGTTCTTC. Translating it yields CASSVQSGISYNEQFF.

This clone was recorded a few times. V and J are TRBV5-6 and TRBJ2-5; D not certain. Germline V gene lookup returns CDR1 SGHDT and CDR2 YYEEEE. V was shortened by 4 bases and J by 4 bases, with 14 bases between the two germline ends. The CDR3 has 14 amino acids. In DNA form, the CDR3 reads TGTGCCAGCAGCGACCCCGTTGTGAGAGAGACCCAGTACTTC. It is translated as CASSDPVVRETQYF.

This clone was counted between two and nine times. The chain employs TRBV11-2 and TRBJ1-2, with 7 bases matching TRBD1. Germline CDR1 SGHAT, CDR2 FQNNGV. The CDR3 totals 15 residues. V lost 1 base and J lost 2; bases outside the gene matches: 4. In nucleotides, the CDR3 is TGTGCCAGCAGCTTAGTGCCGGGACAGAACTATGGCTACACCTTC. Encoded protein: CASSLVPGQNYGYTF.

The J gene is TRBJ1-6, the V gene TRBV5-4, with a possible D match to TRBD1 (6 bases). Looked up from germline, CDR1 is SGHNT and CDR2 is YYREEE (reference sequence). Trimming removed 0 bases at V and 10 bases at J, with 11 bases between. This CDR3 contains 14 residues. This chain's CDR3 is CASSLEQGGSPLHF. For the CDR3, the DNA is TGTGCCAGCAGCTTGGAACAGGGAGGGTCACCCCTCCACTTT.

CDR3 sequence (DNA): TGTGCCAGCAGTTCCGGGACAGAAACTTACAATGAGCAGTTCTTC. This sequence encodes CASSSGTETYNEQFF. The chain uses TRBV11-3 and TRBJ2-1, with TRBD1 matching 7 bases. From germline, CDR1 is SGHNT and CDR2 YENEEA. Trimming removed 6 bases from V and 4 bases from J; junction bases left unmatched: 9. The CDR3 extends over 15 amino acids.

This chain links TRBV11-2 with TRBJ2-5; 9 bases map to TRBD1. V was clipped by 1 base and J by 5 bases; unmatched bases: 8. The CDR3 length is 16 residues. The germline CDR1 and CDR2 sequences are SGHAT and FQNNGV. The CDR3 DNA follows: TGTGCCAGCAGCTTAGGGTGGGACAGGGAGAGGGAGACCCAGTACTTC. Protein sequence: CASSLGWDRERETQYF.

The chain carries TRBV5-4 and TRBJ2-1; tentatively, D is TRBD1 or TRBD2 (5 bases each). The CDR3 has 16 residues. V lost 1 base and J 1 base, leaving 12 bases between the germline ends. Germline V gene lookup returns CDR1 SGHNT and CDR2 YYREEE (reference sequence). CDR3 protein: CASSLSPGTSYNEQFF. Written as DNA, the CDR3 is TGTGCCAGCAGCTTGAGTCCCGGGACGTCCTACAATGAGCAGTTCTTC.

The chain couples TRBV6-1 to TRBJ2-7; TRBD2 aligns across 9 bases. The CDR3 loop spans 16 amino acids. After removal of 2 bases from V and 5 bases from J, the junction contained 10 bases not matched to a gene. CDR1 MNHNS and CDR2 SASEGT come from the germline V gene. The CDR3 nucleotides read TGTGCCAGCAGTGAATGGCTGAGTAGCGGGAGTAACGAGCAGTACTTC. Protein product: CASSEWLSSGSNEQYF.

The genes are TRBV4-1 and TRBJ1-1; D possibly corresponds to TRBD1 (5 bases). The length of the CDR3 is 15 residues. V was shortened by 4 bases and J by 5 bases, with 17 bases between the two germline ends. The germline V gene has CDR1 MGHRA and CDR2 YSYEKL. Here the CDR3 reads CASSPSETVSTEAFF. The CDR3 region has the DNA TGCGCCAGCAGCCCCTCCGAGACAGTTTCGACTGAAGCTTTCTTT.

The gene calls are TRBV10-2 and TRBJ2-5; 8 nucleotides align to TRBD1. The germline V gene has CDR1 WSHSY and CDR2 SAAADI. V trimming: 2 bases; J trimming: 4 bases; junction bases outside the gene matches: 12. This CDR3 is 17 amino acids long. The CDR3 coding sequence is TGCGCCAGCAGTGAGGCGACAGGGGAGGTATTTGGAGAGACCCAGTACTTC. Translated: CASSEATGEVFGETQYF.